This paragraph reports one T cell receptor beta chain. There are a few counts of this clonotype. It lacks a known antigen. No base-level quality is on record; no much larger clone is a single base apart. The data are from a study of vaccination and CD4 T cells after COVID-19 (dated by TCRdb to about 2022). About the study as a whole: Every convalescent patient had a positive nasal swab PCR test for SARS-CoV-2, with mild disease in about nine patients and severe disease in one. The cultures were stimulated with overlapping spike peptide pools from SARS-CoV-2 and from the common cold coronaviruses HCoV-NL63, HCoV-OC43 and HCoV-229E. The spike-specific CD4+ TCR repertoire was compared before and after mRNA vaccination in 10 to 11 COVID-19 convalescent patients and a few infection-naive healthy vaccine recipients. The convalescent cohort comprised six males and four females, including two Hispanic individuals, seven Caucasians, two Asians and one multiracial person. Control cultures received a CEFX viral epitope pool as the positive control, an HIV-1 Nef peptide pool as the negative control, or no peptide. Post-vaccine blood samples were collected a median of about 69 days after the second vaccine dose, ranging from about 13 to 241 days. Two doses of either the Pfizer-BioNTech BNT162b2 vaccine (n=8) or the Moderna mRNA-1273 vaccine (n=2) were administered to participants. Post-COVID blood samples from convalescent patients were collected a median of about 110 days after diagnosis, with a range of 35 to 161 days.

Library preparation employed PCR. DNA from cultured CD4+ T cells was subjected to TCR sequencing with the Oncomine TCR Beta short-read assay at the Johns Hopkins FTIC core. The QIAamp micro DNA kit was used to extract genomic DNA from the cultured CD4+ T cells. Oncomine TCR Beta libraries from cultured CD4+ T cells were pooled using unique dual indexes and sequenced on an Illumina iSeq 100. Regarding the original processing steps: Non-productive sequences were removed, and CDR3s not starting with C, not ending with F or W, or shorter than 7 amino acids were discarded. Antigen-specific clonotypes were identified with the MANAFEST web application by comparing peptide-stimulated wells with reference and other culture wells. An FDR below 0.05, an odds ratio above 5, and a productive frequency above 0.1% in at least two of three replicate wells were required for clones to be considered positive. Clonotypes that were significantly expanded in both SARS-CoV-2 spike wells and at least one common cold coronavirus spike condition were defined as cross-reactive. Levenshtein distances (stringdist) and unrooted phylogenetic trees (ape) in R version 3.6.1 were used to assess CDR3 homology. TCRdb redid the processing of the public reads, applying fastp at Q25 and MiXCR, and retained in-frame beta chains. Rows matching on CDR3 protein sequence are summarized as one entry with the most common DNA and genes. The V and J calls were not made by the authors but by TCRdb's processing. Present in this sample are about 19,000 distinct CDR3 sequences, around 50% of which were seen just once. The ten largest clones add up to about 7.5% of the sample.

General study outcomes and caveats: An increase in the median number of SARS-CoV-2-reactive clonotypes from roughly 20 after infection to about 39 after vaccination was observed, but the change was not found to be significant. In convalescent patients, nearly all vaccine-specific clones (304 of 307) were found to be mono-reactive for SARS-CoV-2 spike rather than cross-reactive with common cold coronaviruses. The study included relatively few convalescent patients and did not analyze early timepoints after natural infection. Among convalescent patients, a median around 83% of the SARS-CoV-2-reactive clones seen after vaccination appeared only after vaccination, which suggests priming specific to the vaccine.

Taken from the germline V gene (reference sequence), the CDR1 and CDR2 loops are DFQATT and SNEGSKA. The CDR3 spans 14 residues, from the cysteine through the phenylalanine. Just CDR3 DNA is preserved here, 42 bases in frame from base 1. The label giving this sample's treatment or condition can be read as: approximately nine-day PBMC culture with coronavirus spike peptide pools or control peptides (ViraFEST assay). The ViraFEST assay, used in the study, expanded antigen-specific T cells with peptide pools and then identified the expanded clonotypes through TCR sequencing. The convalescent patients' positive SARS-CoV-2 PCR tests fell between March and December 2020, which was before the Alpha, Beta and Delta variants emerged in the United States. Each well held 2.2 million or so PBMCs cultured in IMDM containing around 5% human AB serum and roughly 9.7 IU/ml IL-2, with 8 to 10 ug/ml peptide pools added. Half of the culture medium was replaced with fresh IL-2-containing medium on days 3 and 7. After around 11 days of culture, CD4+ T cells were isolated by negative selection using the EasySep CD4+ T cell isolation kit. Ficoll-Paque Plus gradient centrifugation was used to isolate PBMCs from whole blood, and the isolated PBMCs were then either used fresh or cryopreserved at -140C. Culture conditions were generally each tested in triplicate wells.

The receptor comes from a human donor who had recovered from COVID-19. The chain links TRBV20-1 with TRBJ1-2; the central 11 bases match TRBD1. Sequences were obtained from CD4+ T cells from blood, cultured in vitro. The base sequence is TGCAGCAGTCCCGGGACAGGGGGAACCTATGGCTACACCTTC. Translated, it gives CSSPGTGGTYGYTF.